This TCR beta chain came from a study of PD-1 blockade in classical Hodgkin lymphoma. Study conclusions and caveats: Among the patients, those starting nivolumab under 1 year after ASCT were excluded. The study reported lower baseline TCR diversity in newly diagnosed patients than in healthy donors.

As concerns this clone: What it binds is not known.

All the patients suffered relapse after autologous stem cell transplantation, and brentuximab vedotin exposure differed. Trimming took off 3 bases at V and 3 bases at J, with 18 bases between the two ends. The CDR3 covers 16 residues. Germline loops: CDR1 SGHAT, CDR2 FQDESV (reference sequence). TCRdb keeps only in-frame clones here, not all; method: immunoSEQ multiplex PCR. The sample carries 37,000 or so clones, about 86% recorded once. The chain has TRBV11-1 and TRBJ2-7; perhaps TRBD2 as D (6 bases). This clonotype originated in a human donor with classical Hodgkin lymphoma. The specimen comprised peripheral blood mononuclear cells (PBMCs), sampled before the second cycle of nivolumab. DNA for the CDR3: TGTGCCAGCAGCTTGCTAAGGGCGGGAACCGGCTACGAGCAGTACTTC. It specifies CASSLLRAGTGYEQYF. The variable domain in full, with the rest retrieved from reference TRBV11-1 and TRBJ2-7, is EAEVAQSPRYKITEKSQAVAFWCDPISGHATLYWYRQILGQGPELLVQFQDESVVDDSQLPKDRFSAERLKGVDSTLKIQPAELGDSAMYLCASSLLRAGTGYEQYFGPGTRLTVT.